This TCR beta chain was recovered during a study of patients and donors after allogeneic stem cell transplantation. This clonotype was seen a handful of times. In TCRdb, the RT-PCR reads were re-called with MiXCR into one record per CDR3 protein. The table includes under 200,000 distinct CDR3 sequences, 30% detected once. Material: blood, either unsorted or a sorted T cell fraction (not recorded which). The clonotype comes from a human donor who was either an allogeneic HSCT recipient or a stem cell or donor lymphocyte infusion donor (not recorded which). It is not recorded whose cells these are; they may come from a transplant donor.

CDR3 residues: CASSYSYGGNQPQHF. The CDR3 DNA reads TGTGCCAGCAGTTACTCGTACGGGGGCAATCAGCCCCAGCATTTT. The rearrangement uses TRBV6-6 and TRBJ1-5; no clear D gene. This CDR3 spans 15 amino acids. Trimming took 0 bases from V and 2 from J, leaving 8 bases between them. Germline V gene sequence: CDR1 MNHNY, CDR2 SVGAGI (reference sequence).